This T cell receptor beta chain comes out of a study of blood T cell repertoires in COVID-19. The wider study: The United States, Italy and Spain supplied acute and convalescent COVID-19 samples. PBMCs, B-cell-depleted T cells, or T cells were the source of the cDNA or gDNA that made up the material.

Categorization into cohorts depended on clinical history that participants reported. Cohort 3 donors were reported recovered after two negative PCRs, clearance, or symptom resolution. The table came from immunoSEQ multiplex PCR; TCRdb's copy has only in-frame clones and leaves some out. The data show hundreds of thousands of clones, about 87% seen once. CDR3 length: 16 residues. CDR1 is LGHDT, CDR2 YNNKEL, per germline (reference sequence). The V gene end was trimmed by 4 bases and the J gene end by 15 bases; junction bases not matched to a gene: 20. The clonotype was recovered from a woman between 45 and 60 years old who had recovered from COVID-19. The sample consisted of PBMCs or T cells enriched from blood (not recorded which). V is TRBV3-1 (or the pseudogene TRBV3-2) and J is TRBJ2-4, with TRBD1 matching over 8 bases. Here the CDR3 reads CASSPHGTGESKRRYF. The DNA of the CDR3 is TGTGCCAGCAGCCCCCATGGGACAGGTGAAAGCAAGCGGAGGTACTTC.